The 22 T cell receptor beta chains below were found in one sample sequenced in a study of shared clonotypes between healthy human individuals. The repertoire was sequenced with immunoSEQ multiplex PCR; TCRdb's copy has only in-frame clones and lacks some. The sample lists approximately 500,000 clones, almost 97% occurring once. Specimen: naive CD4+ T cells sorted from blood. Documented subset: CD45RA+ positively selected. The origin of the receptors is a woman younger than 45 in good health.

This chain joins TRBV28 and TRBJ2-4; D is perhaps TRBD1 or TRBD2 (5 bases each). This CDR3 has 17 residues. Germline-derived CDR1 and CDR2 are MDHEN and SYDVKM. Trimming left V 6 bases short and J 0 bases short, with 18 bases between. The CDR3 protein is CASRGPNLSIAKNIQYF. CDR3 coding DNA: TGTGCCAGCAGGGGACCTAACCTGTCTATAGCCAAAAACATTCAGTACTTC.

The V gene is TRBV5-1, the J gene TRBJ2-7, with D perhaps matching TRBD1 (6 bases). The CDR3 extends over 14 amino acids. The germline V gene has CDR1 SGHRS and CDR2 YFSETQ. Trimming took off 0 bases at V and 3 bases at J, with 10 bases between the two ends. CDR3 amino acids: CASSLDGTYYEQYF. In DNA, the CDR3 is TGCGCCAGCAGCTTGGACGGGACATACTACGAGCAGTACTTC.

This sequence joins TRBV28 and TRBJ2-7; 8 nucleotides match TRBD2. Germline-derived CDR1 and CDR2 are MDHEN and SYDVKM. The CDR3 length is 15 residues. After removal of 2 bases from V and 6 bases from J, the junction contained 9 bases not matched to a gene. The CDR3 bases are TGTGCCAGCAGTTTAGGGCGGGAGGTCCTAAGCGAGCAGTACTTC. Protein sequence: CASSLGREVLSEQYF. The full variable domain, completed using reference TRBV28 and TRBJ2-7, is DVKVTQSSRYLVKRTGEKVFLECVQDMDHENMFWYRQDPGLGLRLIYFSYDVKMKEKGDIPEGYSVSREKKERFSLILESASTNQTSMYLCASSLGREVLSEQYFGPGTRLTVT.

This CDR3 is CASSLVSTGGTDTQYF. The CDR3 DNA reads as TGCGCCAGCAGCTTAGTGTCGACAGGGGGTACAGATACGCAGTATTTT. The V and J genes are TRBV5-1 and TRBJ2-3, with TRBD1 identical over 9 bases. Germline CDR1 reads SGHRS; CDR2 reads YFSETQ. Losses at the gene ends were 2 bases for V and 3 bases for J; bases not matched to a gene: 7. The CDR3 runs 16 residues.

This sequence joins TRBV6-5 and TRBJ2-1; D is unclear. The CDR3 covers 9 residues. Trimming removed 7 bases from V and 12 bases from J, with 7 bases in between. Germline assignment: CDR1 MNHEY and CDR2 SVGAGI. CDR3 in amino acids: CASTPGQFF. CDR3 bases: TGTGCCAGCACCCCAGGGCAGTTCTTC.

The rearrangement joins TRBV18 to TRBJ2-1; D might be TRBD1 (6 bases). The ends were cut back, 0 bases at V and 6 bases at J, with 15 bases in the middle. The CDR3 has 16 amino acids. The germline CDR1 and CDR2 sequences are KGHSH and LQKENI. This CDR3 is CASSPPLPRGGNEQFF. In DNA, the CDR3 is TGTGCCAGCTCACCACCACTTCCTAGAGGGGGCAATGAGCAGTTCTTC.

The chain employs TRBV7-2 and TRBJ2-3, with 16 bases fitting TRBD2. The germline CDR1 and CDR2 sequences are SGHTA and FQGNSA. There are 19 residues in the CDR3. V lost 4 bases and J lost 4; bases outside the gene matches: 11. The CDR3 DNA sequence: TGTGCCAGCAGCTCTTACCCCGGGACTAGCGGGAGGGCGGCAGATACGCAGTATTTT. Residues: CASSSYPGTSGRAADTQYF.

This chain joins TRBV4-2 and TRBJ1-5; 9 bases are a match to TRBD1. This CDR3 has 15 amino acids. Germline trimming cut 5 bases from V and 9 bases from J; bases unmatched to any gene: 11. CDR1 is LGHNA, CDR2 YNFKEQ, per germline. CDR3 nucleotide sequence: TGTGCCAGCAGCTACCGGGACAGGGCCTTTGGGCCCCAGCATTTT. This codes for CASSYRDRAFGPQHF.

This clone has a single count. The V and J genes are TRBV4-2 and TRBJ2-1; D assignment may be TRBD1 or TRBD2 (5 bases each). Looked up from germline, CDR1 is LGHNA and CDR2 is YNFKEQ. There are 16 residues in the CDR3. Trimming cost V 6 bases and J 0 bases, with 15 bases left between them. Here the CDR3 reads CASRREKGSSYNEQFF. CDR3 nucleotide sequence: TGTGCCAGCAGACGCGAAAAGGGGAGCTCCTACAATGAGCAGTTCTTC.

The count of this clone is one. CDR3 amino acids: CASSRARGTAYEQYF. The CDR3 DNA is TGTGCCAGCAGCCGAGCCCGGGGAACCGCCTACGAGCAGTACTTC. The chain is built from TRBV11-2 and TRBJ2-7; D possibly corresponds to TRBD2 (5 bases). Germline lookup yields CDR1 SGHAT and CDR2 FQNNGV. The CDR3 has 15 amino acids. The V gene lost 5 bases and the J gene lost 2 bases, with 16 bases spanning the gap.

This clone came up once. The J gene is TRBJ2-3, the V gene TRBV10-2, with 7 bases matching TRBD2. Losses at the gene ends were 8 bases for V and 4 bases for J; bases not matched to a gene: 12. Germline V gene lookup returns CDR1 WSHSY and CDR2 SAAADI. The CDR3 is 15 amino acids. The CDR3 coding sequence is TGCGCCAGCTCCATACTAGCGAAGTGGGCAGATACGCAGTATTTT. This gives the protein CASSILAKWADTQYF.

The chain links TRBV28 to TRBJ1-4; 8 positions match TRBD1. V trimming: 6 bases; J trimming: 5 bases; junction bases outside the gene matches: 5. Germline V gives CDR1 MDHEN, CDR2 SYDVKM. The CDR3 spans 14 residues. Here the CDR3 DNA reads TGTGCCAGCAGCACGGGACAGGCAAATGAAAAACTGTTTTTT. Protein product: CASSTGQANEKLFF.

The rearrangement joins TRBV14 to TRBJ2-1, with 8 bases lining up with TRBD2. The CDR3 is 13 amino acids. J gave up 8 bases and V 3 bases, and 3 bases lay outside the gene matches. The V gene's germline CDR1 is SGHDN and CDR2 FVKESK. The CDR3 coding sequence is TGTGCCAGCAGCCACGGACTAGCATATGAGCAGTTCTTC. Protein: CASSHGLAYEQFF.

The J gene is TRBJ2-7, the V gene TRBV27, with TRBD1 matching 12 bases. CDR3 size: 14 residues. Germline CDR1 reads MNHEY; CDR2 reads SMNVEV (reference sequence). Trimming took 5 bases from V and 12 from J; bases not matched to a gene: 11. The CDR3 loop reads CASSGPGTGGEMYF. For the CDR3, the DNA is TGTGCCAGCAGTGGCCCTGGGACAGGGGGCGAAATGTACTTC.

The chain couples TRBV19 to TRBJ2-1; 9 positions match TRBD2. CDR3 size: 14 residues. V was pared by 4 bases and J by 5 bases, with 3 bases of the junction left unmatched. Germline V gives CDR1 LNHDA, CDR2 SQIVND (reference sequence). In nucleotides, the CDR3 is TGTGCCAGTAGTAGGACTAGCGCCCACAATGAGCAGTTCTTC. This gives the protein CASSRTSAHNEQFF.

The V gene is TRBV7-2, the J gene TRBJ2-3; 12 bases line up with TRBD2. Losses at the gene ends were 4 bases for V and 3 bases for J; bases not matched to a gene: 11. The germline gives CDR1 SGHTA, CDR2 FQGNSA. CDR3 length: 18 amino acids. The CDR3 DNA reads TGTGCCAGCAGCTCCCATCAGACTAGCGGGAGTCTAACAGATACGCAGTATTTT. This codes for CASSSHQTSGSLTDTQYF.

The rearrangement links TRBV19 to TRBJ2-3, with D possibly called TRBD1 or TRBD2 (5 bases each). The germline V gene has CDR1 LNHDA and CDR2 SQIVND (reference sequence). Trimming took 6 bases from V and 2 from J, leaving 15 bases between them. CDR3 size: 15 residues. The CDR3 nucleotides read TGTGCCAGTAGGGCTCCGGGGCTTGCCACAGATACGCAGTATTTT. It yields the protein CASRAPGLATDTQYF.

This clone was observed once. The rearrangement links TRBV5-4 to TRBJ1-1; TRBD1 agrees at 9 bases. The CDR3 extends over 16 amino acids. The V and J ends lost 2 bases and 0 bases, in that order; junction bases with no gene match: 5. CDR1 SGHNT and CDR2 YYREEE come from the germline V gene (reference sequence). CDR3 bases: TGTGCCAGCAGCTTAGGACAGGGGAAGATGAACACTGAAGCTTTCTTT. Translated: CASSLGQGKMNTEAFF.

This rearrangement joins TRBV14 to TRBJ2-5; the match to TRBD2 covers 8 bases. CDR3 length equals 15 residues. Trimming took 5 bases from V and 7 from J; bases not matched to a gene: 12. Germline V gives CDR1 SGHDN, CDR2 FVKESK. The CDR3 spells CASSTPGLGLTTQYF. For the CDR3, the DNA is TGTGCCAGCAGCACCCCGGGACTAGGCCTCACGACCCAGTACTTC.

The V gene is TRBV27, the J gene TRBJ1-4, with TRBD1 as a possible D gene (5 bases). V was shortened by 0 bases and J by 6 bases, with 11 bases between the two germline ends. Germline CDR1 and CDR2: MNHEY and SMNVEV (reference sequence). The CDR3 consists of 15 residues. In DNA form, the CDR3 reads TGTGCCAGCAGTTTATCTTGGCAGGGCCATGAAAAACTGTTTTTT. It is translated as CASSLSWQGHEKLFF.

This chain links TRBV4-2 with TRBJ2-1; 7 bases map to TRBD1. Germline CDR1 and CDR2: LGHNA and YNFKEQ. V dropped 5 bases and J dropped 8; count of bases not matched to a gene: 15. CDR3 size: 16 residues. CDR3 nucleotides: TGTGCCAGCAGCGAAAACAGGGGCCGCTACGTCGATGAGCAGTTCTTC. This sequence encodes CASSENRGRYVDEQFF.

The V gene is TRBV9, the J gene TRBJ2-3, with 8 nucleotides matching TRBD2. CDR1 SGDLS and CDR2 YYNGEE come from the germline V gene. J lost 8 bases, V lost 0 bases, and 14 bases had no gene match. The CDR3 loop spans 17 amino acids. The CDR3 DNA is TGTGCCAGCAGCGTAGCGGCCCTGGGGCGGGAGGTTGGTACGCAGTATTTT. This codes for CASSVAALGREVGTQYF.